These 15 T cell receptor beta chains share one sample of origin, sequenced in a study of T cells in tumors after PD-1 blockade. Profiling relied on immunoSEQ multiplex PCR, and the TCRdb table lists in-frame clones only, not all of them. The table has around 60,000 clones, about four fifths seen once. Sample: PBMCs, taken before anti-PD-1 treatment. Every receptor here comes from a human donor with basal cell carcinoma.

V gene TRBV30 combines with J gene TRBJ1-1, with 7 bases that match TRBD1. This CDR3 contains 15 residues. With 3 bases clipped from V and 4 bases from J, the junction kept 11 bases outside the gene matches. Germline V CDR1 and CDR2: GTSNPN, SVGIG (reference sequence). The CDR3 here is CAWSEKTGPSTEAFF. The CDR3 DNA follows: TGTGCCTGGAGCGAAAAGACAGGGCCTAGCACTGAAGCTTTCTTT.

Only one count was recorded for this clone. The rearrangement joins TRBV14 to TRBJ1-2; D gene unclear. This CDR3 spans 13 amino acids. The germline V and J ends were trimmed by 0 bases and 4 bases, with 6 bases remaining between them. Germline V gene lookup returns CDR1 SGHDN and CDR2 FVKESK. In DNA form, the CDR3 reads TGTGCCAGCAGCCAAGAACTATTCTATGGCTACACCTTC. Its translation: CASSQELFYGYTF. Supplemented by reference TRBV14 and TRBJ1-2, the full variable domain reads EAGVTQFPSHSVIEKGQTVTLRCDPISGHDNLYWYRRVMGKEIKFLLHFVKESKQDESGMPNNRFLAERTGGTYSTLKVQPAELEDSGVYFCASSQELFYGYTFGSGTRLTVV.

The chain links TRBV6-1 to TRBJ1-3; D call uncertain. The CDR3 totals 15 residues. The V end was cut by 5 bases, the J end by 0 bases, with 11 bases between. Germline CDR1 and CDR2: MNHNS and SASEGT. Written as DNA, the CDR3 is TGTGCCAGCAGTATCGGTCCACTCTCTGGAAACACCATATATTTT. This translates into CASSIGPLSGNTIYF.

The chain uses TRBV6-5 and TRBJ1-1; no definite D call. Germline CDR1 is MNHEY and CDR2 is SVGAGI. V was trimmed by 7 bases and J by 1 base, leaving 10 bases between them. The CDR3 is 13 residues long. CDR3 protein: CASTTGQNTEAFF. The CDR3 DNA reads TGTGCCAGCACCACGGGCCAGAACACTGAAGCTTTCTTT.

This chain links TRBV6-6 with TRBJ1-1, with TRBD1 matching over 9 bases. Unmatched junction bases numbered 18, after V lost 5 bases and J lost 5 bases. The germline V gene has CDR1 MNHNY and CDR2 SVGAGI (reference sequence). The CDR3 sequence is 18 residues long. The CDR3 region has the DNA TGTGCCAGCAGTCGATTTATACGGGACAGGGTGGTTGGGACTGAAGCTTTCTTT. Protein sequence: CASSRFIRDRVVGTEAFF.

The chain joins TRBV4-1 to TRBJ2-7, with D possibly matching TRBD2 (6 bases). The V end was cut by 0 bases, the J end by 6 bases, with 18 bases between. CDR1 is MGHRA, CDR2 YSYEKL, per germline. The CDR3 has 16 residues. The CDR3 loop is CASSQERGGAKVEQYF. The CDR3 DNA is TGCGCCAGCAGCCAAGAAAGGGGCGGGGCCAAGGTCGAGCAGTACTTC.

The rearrangement uses TRBV15 and TRBJ2-7; D perhaps matches TRBD2 (6 bases). V was trimmed by 0 bases and J by 2 bases, leaving 14 bases between them. The CDR3 is made up of 16 amino acids. Germline-derived CDR1 and CDR2 are LNHNV and YYDKDF (reference sequence). DNA for the CDR3: TGTGCCACCAGCAGAGATCGGCTAGCGATTCCCTACGAGCAGTACTTC. It is translated as CATSRDRLAIPYEQYF.

The chain couples TRBV10-2 to TRBJ1-1, with TRBD1 matching 9 bases. Trimming removed 4 bases from V and 0 bases from J; junction bases left unmatched: 3. The CDR3 length is 15 residues. Germline loops: CDR1 WSHSY, CDR2 SAAADI. The CDR3 sequence: CASSARTGVNTEAFF. In DNA, the CDR3 is TGCGCCAGCAGTGCTAGGACAGGGGTGAACACTGAAGCTTTCTTT.

The rearrangement links TRBV27 to TRBJ2-1, with 9 bases aligning to TRBD2. Trimming took 5 bases from V and 7 from J; bases not matched to a gene: 15. The CDR3 extends over 17 amino acids. Germline-derived CDR1 and CDR2 are MNHEY and SMNVEV (reference sequence). The CDR3 spells CASSPLFAGGPKNEQFF. The CDR3 bases are TGTGCCAGCAGTCCCCTTTTTGCGGGGGGGCCTAAGAATGAGCAGTTCTTC.

The V and J genes are TRBV6-2 or TRBV6-3 and TRBJ2-2; TRBD2 aligns across 10 bases. With 6 bases clipped from V and 1 base from J, the junction kept 2 bases outside the gene matches. The length of the CDR3 is 15 residues. Germline values: CDR1 MNHEY, CDR2 SVGEGT. DNA for the CDR3: TGTGCCAGCAGGCCTAGCGGGGGGAACACCGGGGAGCTGTTTTTT. Amino acid sequence: CASRPSGGNTGELFF.

This chain joins TRBV6-6 and TRBJ1-4; 8 bases align to TRBD1. Germline V gives CDR1 MNHNY, CDR2 SVGAGI (reference sequence). J gave up 6 bases and V 8 bases, and 8 bases lay outside the gene matches. The CDR3 covers 14 residues. CDR3 residues: CASGDRGVDEKLFF. The DNA of the CDR3 is TGTGCCAGCGGAGACAGGGGCGTAGATGAAAAACTGTTTTTT.

The chain couples TRBV6-5 to TRBJ2-2, with D uncertain. CDR3 size: 14 residues. CDR1 is MNHEY and CDR2 is SVGAGI in the germline V gene. V lost 3 bases and J lost 7, with 12 bases in between. The chain's CDR3 is CASSYFRTIGELFF. The CDR3 DNA follows: TGTGCCAGCAGTTATTTTAGGACGATCGGGGAGCTGTTTTTT.

This sequence joins TRBV6-5 and TRBJ1-2, with D possibly being TRBD1 (5 bases). This CDR3 region has 13 residues. V was cut by 6 bases and J by 4 bases, with 12 bases left in between. Germline lookup yields CDR1 MNHEY and CDR2 SVGAGI. Here the CDR3 reads CASSRDGIYGYTF. Written as DNA, the CDR3 is TGTGCCAGCAGCCGGGACGGAATCTATGGCTACACCTTC.

The chain links TRBV3-1 (or the pseudogene TRBV3-2) to TRBJ1-1; a possible D gene is TRBD1 (6 bases). The CDR3 spans 13 residues. Germline V gene lookup returns CDR1 LGHDT and CDR2 YNNKEL (reference sequence). Trimming removed 1 base at V and 7 bases at J, with 10 bases between. The CDR3 DNA is TGTGCCAGCAGCCAAGTCCAGGGGAATGAAGCTTTCTTT. Amino acids: CASSQVQGNEAFF.

This rearrangement joins TRBV10-2 to TRBJ1-5, with a tentative D call TRBD1 (6 bases). Deletions cut 3 bases from V and 7 bases from J, with 16 bases between. Looked up from germline, CDR1 is WSHSY and CDR2 is SAAADI. The CDR3 length is 15 residues. This chain's CDR3 is CASSDPHRAYQPQHF. CDR3 sequence (DNA): TGCGCCAGCAGTGACCCTCACAGGGCGTACCAGCCCCAGCATTTT.